Listed here are 31 T cell receptor beta chains from one sample, sequenced in a study of post-analysis software for immune sequencing data. Study outcomes and limitations: In patients, 4 to 6 TRBV segments were more frequent than in controls, with TRBV5-6, TRBV5-1 and TRBV20-1 among them.

No antigen is known for these receptors. Presence of unique molecular identifiers characterized the TCR beta cDNA libraries. TCRdb re-called the PCR reads through MiXCR, storing one row per CDR3 protein. The sample lists 750,000 to 950,000 distinct CDR3 sequences, roughly 50% seen once, with about 4.8% in the top ten. Sequences were obtained from blood. These receptors all stem from a girl aged 10 to 17 with multiple sclerosis.

With respect to this clonotype: Relative to the germline gene, one junction end is altered; a read error may explain this. The chain combines TRBV5-1 with TRBJ2-1, with D perhaps matching TRBD1 or TRBD2 (5 bases each). The CDR3 length is 15 residues. Per germline, CDR1 SGHRS and CDR2 YFSETQ. CDR3 DNA sequence: TGCGCCAGCAGCGGGACGGCCAGCTCCTGCAATGAGCAGTTCTTC. It is translated as CASSGTASSCNEQFF.

The CDR3 sequence is CASSDRDSYYGYTF. CDR3 nucleotide sequence: TGTGCCAGCTCAGACCGGGACAGCTACTATGGCTACACCTTC. The chain carries TRBV18 and TRBJ1-2, with TRBD1 matching over 7 bases. V shed 5 bases and J 3 bases; nucleotides not matched to a gene: 6. The CDR3 contains 14 residues. CDR1 and CDR2 (germline): KGHSH, LQKENI.

This chain connects TRBV7-3 to TRBJ2-3, with 13 bases that match TRBD2. The CDR3 is made up of 18 amino acids. Trimming cost V 2 bases and J 5 bases; bases outside gene matches: 10. Germline CDR1 SGHTA, CDR2 FQGTGA. The chain's CDR3 is CASSLLAGGLAGRDTQYF. The CDR3 DNA follows: TGTGCCAGCAGCTTACTCGCCGGGGGACTAGCGGGGAGAGATACGCAGTATTTT.

This clonotype was observed a few times. The V call is TRBV29-1, the J call TRBJ2-5, with 8 bases matching TRBD1. Germline V gene data show CDR1 as SQVTM and CDR2 as ANQGSEA. This CDR3 is built from 12 residues. J lost 4 bases, V lost 5 bases, and 3 bases had no gene match. The CDR3 DNA is TGCAGCGTTATACAGGGGGGAGAGACCCAGTACTTC. It translates to CSVIQGGETQYF.

J is TRBJ2-7 and V is TRBV4-1, with D perhaps TRBD1 (6 bases). The CDR3 covers 17 residues. Germline lookup yields CDR1 MGHRA and CDR2 YSYEKL. Between the trimmed V and J ends, which lost 2 bases and 2 bases, there was a span of 19 bases. The CDR3 nucleotides read TGCGCCAGCAGCCAATTCCCCCTAACGGGACAAACCTACGAGCAGTACTTC. It yields the protein CASSQFPLTGQTYEQYF.

This sequence joins TRBV20-1 and TRBJ2-7; no reliable D call. The assigned J gene may be wrong: the sequence end matches TRBJ2-5 better. The CDR3 contains 14 residues. CDR1 is DFQATT, CDR2 SNEGSKA, per germline (reference sequence). The CDR3 spells CSARDQAIGWTQYF. The DNA of the CDR3 is TGCAGTGCTAGAGACCAGGCTATAGGGTGGACCCAGTACTTC.

This clonotype was seen a handful of times. The V call is TRBV7-2, the J call TRBJ2-3, with no clear D. V dropped 3 bases and J dropped 2 bases, with 6 bases sitting between them. The CDR3 spans 13 residues. CDR1 SGHTA and CDR2 FQGNSA come from the germline V gene. CDR3 bases: TGTGCCAGCAGCTTCCCTTCCACAGATACGCAGTATTTT. It specifies CASSFPSTDTQYF.

Only a few counts were recorded for this clonotype. V gene TRBV5-1 combines with J gene TRBJ2-7; D is unresolved. V was pared by 0 bases and J by 6 bases, with 10 bases between. Germline CDR1 is SGHRS and CDR2 is YFSETQ. The CDR3 has 13 amino acids. The CDR3: CASSLERLTEQYF. The CDR3 nucleotides are TGCGCCAGCAGCTTGGAAAGGCTTACCGAGCAGTACTTC.

The sample holds a few counts of this clonotype. The chain couples TRBV20-1 to TRBJ2-5, with 9 bases aligning to TRBD1. This CDR3 has 18 residues. The germline V gene encodes CDR1 DFQATT and CDR2 SNEGSKA (reference sequence). V dropped 3 bases and J dropped 1; count of bases not matched to a gene: 15. Written as DNA, the CDR3 is TGCAGTGCTAGTATTCCGCTCGCGACGGGACAGGGCCAAGAGACCCAGTACTTC. This gives the protein CSASIPLATGQGQETQYF.

V and J are TRBV6-5 and TRBJ2-6, with TRBD1 identical over 10 bases. CDR3 size: 18 residues. V shed 4 bases and J 2 bases; nucleotides not matched to a gene: 8. Germline assignment: CDR1 MNHEY and CDR2 SVGAGI. The CDR3 DNA is TGTGCCAGCAGTTTCTCGGGACAGGGGTCTGCTGGGGCCAACGTCCTGACTTTC. Translated, it gives CASSFSGQGSAGANVLTF.

The chain joins TRBV7-9 to TRBJ1-4, with D perhaps TRBD1 (5 bases). The CDR3 extends over 16 amino acids. V was trimmed by 5 bases and J by 8 bases, leaving 21 bases between them. In germline, CDR1 is SEHNR, CDR2 FQNEAQ (reference sequence). The CDR3 DNA sequence: TGTGCCAGCAGCCCCAGGTACCCAGGGACCCAGGAAAAACTGTTTTTT. Amino acids: CASSPRYPGTQEKLFF. Drawing the rest from reference TRBV7-9 and TRBJ1-4, the complete variable domain is DTGVSQNPRHKITKRGQNVTFRCDPISEHNRLYWYRQTLGQGPEFLTYFQNEAQLEKSRLLSDRFSAERPKGSFSTLEIQRTEQGDSAMYLCASSPRYPGTQEKLFFGSGTQLSVL.

This chain joins TRBV9 and TRBJ2-1; possibly TRBD1 or TRBD2 for D (6 bases each). V was cut by 0 bases and J by 2 bases, with 18 bases left in between. Germline assignment: CDR1 SGDLS and CDR2 YYNGEE. The CDR3 length is 18 residues. The CDR3 sequence is CASSVGVGGIGPYNEQFF. CDR3 DNA sequence: TGTGCCAGCAGCGTAGGGGTAGGGGGGATAGGTCCCTACAATGAGCAGTTCTTC.

The sample holds one count of this clonotype. The rearrangement joins TRBV5-1 to TRBJ2-6; D is possibly TRBD2 (6 bases). The CDR3 length is 16 residues. The V end was cut by 0 bases, the J end by 3 bases, with 10 bases between. Looked up from germline, CDR1 is SGHRS and CDR2 is YFSETQ. The CDR3 reads CASSLAGGGGANVLTF. Written as DNA, the CDR3 is TGCGCCAGCAGCTTGGCCGGGGGAGGTGGGGCCAACGTCCTGACTTTC.

This clonotype was detected only a few times. J is TRBJ2-7 and V is TRBV15, with TRBD2 as a possible D gene (6 bases). The V end lost 3 bases, the J end lost 4 bases, and 16 bases lay between the germline ends. Germline lookup yields CDR1 LNHNV and CDR2 YYDKDF (reference sequence). This CDR3 has 15 amino acids. CDR3 amino acids: CATSSRPGVLYEQYF. The CDR3 bases are TGTGCCACCAGCAGCCGACCGGGGGTACTTTACGAGCAGTACTTC.

The chain uses TRBV27 and TRBJ2-1; D is uncertain. Trimming pared 4 bases from V and 7 bases from J, leaving 14 bases between. The CDR3 spans 14 residues. Germline V gene lookup returns CDR1 MNHEY and CDR2 SMNVEV (reference sequence). CDR3 sequence: CASSYIPIRNEQFF. CDR3 DNA: TGTGCCAGCAGTTACATACCAATAAGGAATGAGCAGTTCTTC.

The chain is built from TRBV29-1 and TRBJ2-7, with 11 bases that match TRBD1. Germline CDR1 SQVTM, CDR2 ANQGSEA. This CDR3 contains 14 residues. V shed 4 bases, J shed 3 bases, and the junction held 5 bases outside the gene matches. CDR3 sequence: CSVVGQGGSYEQYF. DNA of the CDR3: TGCAGCGTTGTGGGACAGGGGGGAAGCTACGAGCAGTACTTC.

This clonotype has only a few counts. The chain carries TRBV3-1 and TRBJ2-6, with 8 positions matching TRBD1. The CDR3 is 17 residues long. The germline V gene has CDR1 LGHDT and CDR2 YNNKEL (reference sequence). V shed 6 bases and J 0 bases; nucleotides not matched to a gene: 7. CDR3 region: CASRRWTGFSGANVLTF. The CDR3 nucleotides are TGTGCCAGCAGACGTTGGACAGGGTTCTCTGGGGCCAACGTCCTGACTTTC.

This chain uses TRBV12-3 or TRBV12-4 with TRBJ2-4; the D gene is possibly TRBD2 (6 bases). Trimming stripped 6 bases from V and 13 bases from J, with 25 bases between. The CDR3 sequence is 15 residues long. The CDR3: CASRGRSGPPGVQYF. CDR3 in DNA: TGTGCCAGCAGAGGCAGGTCGGGACCGCCGGGGGTGCAGTACTTC.

The V call is TRBV5-1, the J call TRBJ2-4, with 8 bases matching TRBD1. The assigned J gene may be wrong: the sequence end matches TRBJ2-7 better. CDR3 length equals 14 residues. Germline CDR1 and CDR2: SGHRS and YFSETQ. CDR3: CASSLKAGGDEQYF. Written as DNA, the CDR3 is TGCGCCAGCAGCTTAAAGGCAGGGGGCGACGAGCAGTACTTC.

This rearrangement joins TRBV11-2 to TRBJ2-1; TRBD2 matches at 11 bases. Germline V gene data show CDR1 as SGHAT and CDR2 as FQNNGV. There are 19 residues in the CDR3. With V trimmed by 4 bases and J by 0 bases, 11 bases remained unmatched. In nucleotides, the CDR3 is TGTGCCAGCAGCTCAACCTTGGCTAGCGGGGGGAGCTCCTACAATGAGCAGTTCTTC. Translation: CASSSTLASGGSSYNEQFF.

The chain carries TRBV10-1 and TRBJ2-1, with TRBD2 matching over 11 bases. J was trimmed by 8 bases and V by 6 bases; bases with no gene match: 6. This CDR3 region has 14 residues. CDR1 is WNHNN, CDR2 SYGVQD, per germline (reference sequence). The CDR3 reads CASSGTSGSDEQFF. CDR3 in DNA: TGCGCCAGCAGCGGGACTAGCGGTAGTGATGAGCAGTTCTTC.

The CDR3 region is CASSERGASSYEQYF. The CDR3 nucleotides read TGTGCCAGCAGTGAACGAGGGGCCAGCTCCTACGAGCAGTACTTC. This sequence joins TRBV6-1 and TRBJ2-7; D could derive from TRBD1 or TRBD2 (5 bases each). V shed 2 bases and J shed 0 bases, with 11 bases lying between them. This CDR3 has 15 residues. Looked up from germline, CDR1 is MNHNS and CDR2 is SASEGT.

The chain carries TRBV20-1 and TRBJ2-7; TRBD2 is a possible D gene (7 bases). CDR1 is DFQATT, CDR2 SNEGSKA, per germline (reference sequence). Trimming took off 0 bases at V and 4 bases at J, with 22 bases between the two ends. The CDR3 runs to 17 residues. CDR3 sequence: CSARDLGGREKGYEQYF. The CDR3 DNA sequence: TGCAGTGCTAGAGATCTTGGGGGGCGGGAGAAGGGTTACGAGCAGTACTTC.

In this sample, this clonotype turned up a few times. The gene calls are TRBV24-1 and TRBJ1-2, with D possibly matching TRBD1 (5 bases). In germline, CDR1 is KGHDR, CDR2 SFDVKD. Trimming left V 3 bases short and J 5 bases short, with 6 bases between. This CDR3 is 12 amino acids long. In DNA, the CDR3 is TGTGCCACCAGTGATGGGGGGTATGGCTACACCTTC. The encoded protein is CATSDGGYGYTF.

In its sample, this clonotype was seen a few times. The rearrangement joins TRBV29-1 to TRBJ1-2; the D gene is possibly TRBD1 (6 bases). Trimming removed 8 bases at V and 7 bases at J, with 20 bases between. From germline, CDR1 is SQVTM and CDR2 ANQGSEA. The CDR3 length is 13 residues. The CDR3 sequence: CSLDTTGLGGYTF. The DNA for the CDR3 is TGCAGCTTAGATACAACAGGGCTCGGTGGCTACACCTTC.

CDR3 nucleotides: TGTGCCACCAGTGATTTTCGGGGAAACTACGAGCAGTACTTC. It translates to CATSDFRGNYEQYF. The chain combines TRBV24-1 with TRBJ2-5, with TRBD2 as a possible D gene (5 bases). The J call may be wrong; the DNA end is better matched by TRBJ2-7. Germline-derived CDR1 and CDR2 are KGHDR and SFDVKD. There are 14 residues in the CDR3.

This clonotype was recorded only once. CDR3 protein: CSARLGTGGQGAKNIQYF. CDR3 nucleotides: TGCAGTGCTAGGTTGGGGACAGGGGGTCAAGGGGCCAAAAACATTCAGTACTTC. The chain recombines TRBV20-1 with TRBJ2-4; 11 bases are a match to TRBD1. The CDR3 is 18 residues long. The J segment lost 1 base and the V segment lost 3 bases, leaving 11 bases of the junction unmatched. CDR1 DFQATT and CDR2 SNEGSKA come from the germline V gene (reference sequence).

The chain employs TRBV7-8 and TRBJ2-2; tentatively, D is TRBD1 or TRBD2 (7 bases each). The CDR3 consists of 14 residues. V was pared by 7 bases and J by 11 bases, with 20 bases between. Germline V gives CDR1 SGHVS, CDR2 FQNEAQ. CDR3: CASTAVRGGAELFF. The CDR3 DNA is TGTGCCAGCACCGCGGTCAGGGGGGGCGCTGAGCTGTTTTTT.

In its sample, this clonotype was seen a few times. The J gene is TRBJ2-1, the V gene TRBV20-1; D unclear. The CDR3 runs 16 residues. Germline CDR1 is DFQATT and CDR2 is SNEGSKA (reference sequence). V was shortened by 4 bases and J by 5 bases, with 21 bases between the two germline ends. The CDR3 nucleotides read TGCAGTGCTACCACGTTTCCAGGCCTAACTGACAATGAGCAGTTCTTC. Its protein is CSATTFPGLTDNEQFF.

The chain links TRBV20-1 to TRBJ2-5; no firm D call. Germline V gene sequence: CDR1 DFQATT, CDR2 SNEGSKA (reference sequence). Trimming left V 0 bases short and J 4 bases short, with 9 bases between. The CDR3 loop spans 13 amino acids. The CDR3 protein is CSARETLRETQYF. CDR3 nucleotides: TGCAGTGCTAGAGAGACTCTGCGAGAGACCCAGTACTTC.

This chain uses TRBV5-1 with TRBJ2-7, with D perhaps matching TRBD1 or TRBD2 (5 bases each). V was cut by 4 bases and J by 5 bases, with 16 bases left in between. CDR3 length equals 14 residues. Germline CDR1 reads SGHRS; CDR2 reads YFSETQ. CDR3 sequence reads: CASSTIRRDDEQYF. DNA for the CDR3: TGCGCCAGCAGCACTATCCGCAGGGACGACGAGCAGTACTTC. Variable domain in full (rest from reference TRBV5-1 and TRBJ2-7): KAGVTQTPRYLIKTRGQQVTLSCSPISGHRSVSWYQQTPGQGLQFLFEYFSETQRNKGNFPGRFSGRQFSNSRSEMNVSTLELGDSALYLCASSTIRRDDEQYFGPGTRLTVT.